A single sample gave rise to the 21 T cell receptor beta chains below, sequenced in a study of sequential checkpoint blockade in melanoma. Some clones are missing from TCRdb's copy, which holds only in-frame ones; the method was immunoSEQ multiplex PCR. The profile shows tens of thousands of clones, approximately 90% of them singletons. This sample's treatment: randomized to nivolumab then ipilimumab (arm A) or the reverse (arm B). Material: CD8+ T cells sorted from blood (inferred from file names), obtained from a patient given nivolumab and ipilimumab in sequence. These receptors were obtained from a human donor with melanoma.

V usage is TRBV27 and J usage is TRBJ2-7; perhaps TRBD2 as D (6 bases). The CDR3 has 15 amino acids. Germline V lookup: CDR1 MNHEY, CDR2 SMNVEV (reference sequence). Trimming removed 0 bases from V and 3 bases from J, with 12 bases in between. CDR3 in DNA: TGTGCCAGCAGTTTATCCGGGAGTTGGGTCTACGAGCAGTACTTC. This encodes CASSLSGSWVYEQYF.

The rearrangement uses TRBV19 and TRBJ2-7; D possibly corresponds to TRBD1 (5 bases). Per the germline V gene, CDR1 is LNHDA and CDR2 is SQIVND (reference sequence). Deletions cut 5 bases from V and 5 bases from J, with 16 bases between. This CDR3 has 14 amino acids. CDR3 bases: TGTGCCAGTAGTCCAACAGGTAAGCCCGACGAGCAGTACTTC. Protein sequence: CASSPTGKPDEQYF. Full variable domain (remainder filled in from reference TRBV19 and TRBJ2-7): DGGITQSPKYLFRKEGQNVTLSCEQNLNHDAMYWYRQDPGQGLRLIYYSQIVNDFQKGDIAEGYSVSREKKESFPLTVTSAQKNPTAFYLCASSPTGKPDEQYFGPGTRLTVT.

The rearrangement joins TRBV5-6 to TRBJ2-1, with D perhaps TRBD2 (5 bases). Trimming cost V 3 bases and J 3 bases, with 16 bases left between them. The CDR3 has 16 residues. Germline values: CDR1 SGHDT, CDR2 YYEEEE. CDR3 loop: CASSSVEGWVYNEQFF. Here the CDR3 DNA reads TGTGCCAGCAGCTCTGTTGAGGGTTGGGTCTACAATGAGCAGTTCTTC.

J is TRBJ2-7 and V is TRBV27, with 9 bases lining up with TRBD2. Germline V gene data show CDR1 as MNHEY and CDR2 as SMNVEV (reference sequence). The CDR3 totals 14 residues. V dropped 5 bases and J dropped 4; count of bases not matched to a gene: 6. CDR3 DNA sequence: TGTGCCAGCAGTCTGGCGCTAGCGGGATACGAGCAGTACTTC. Translated: CASSLALAGYEQYF.

This sequence joins TRBV9 and TRBJ2-7; D gene unclear. Germline V CDR1 and CDR2: SGDLS, YYNGEE. V lost 0 bases and J lost 1, with 17 bases in between. The length of the CDR3 is 17 residues. The CDR3 DNA is TGTGCCAGCAGCGTAGCCGAATACCAGATGCCTTCCTACGAGCAGTACTTC. Encoded protein: CASSVAEYQMPSYEQYF. The full variable domain, its missing parts supplied by reference TRBV9 and TRBJ2-7, is DSGVTQTPKHLITATGQRVTLRCSPRSGDLSVYWYQQSLDQGLQFLIQYYNGEERAKGNILERFSAQQFPDLHSELNLSSLELGDSALYFCASSVAEYQMPSYEQYFGPGTRLTVT.

This chain links TRBV7-2 with TRBJ1-2; D ambiguous. This CDR3 is built from 14 residues. Germline V gene lookup returns CDR1 SGHTA and CDR2 FQGNSA. Deletions cut 3 bases from V and 4 bases from J, with 12 bases between. The CDR3, as DNA: TGTGCCAGCAGCTTCCCGGCAGACTTCTATGGCTACACCTTC. Residues: CASSFPADFYGYTF.

This sequence joins TRBV9 and TRBJ2-5; D not resolved. V was shortened by 2 bases and J by 5 bases, with 13 bases between the two germline ends. Germline-derived CDR1 and CDR2 are SGDLS and YYNGEE. There are 14 residues in the CDR3. As DNA, the CDR3 is TGTGCCAGCAGCGTTGATGGGCTTGAGGAGACCCAGTACTTC. Translation: CASSVDGLEETQYF.

With regard to this clone: The germline gene is not matched at one end of the junction; a read error may be the cause. This rearrangement joins TRBV15 to TRBJ2-1; D perhaps matches TRBD2 (5 bases). The CDR3 is 14 amino acids. CDR1 is LNHNV, CDR2 YYDKDF, per germline (reference sequence). CDR3 bases: TGTGCCACCAGCACCGCCACCCCTAGCAATGAACAGTTCTTC. This translates into CATSTATPSNEQFF.

The V gene is TRBV2, the J gene TRBJ2-3; no definite D call. CDR1 is SNHLY, CDR2 FYNNEI, per germline. Trimming took off 4 bases at V and 10 bases at J, with 15 bases between the two ends. The CDR3 runs to 13 residues. CDR3 region: CASSGPSLGAQYF. DNA for the CDR3: TGTGCCAGCAGTGGGCCCTCTCTGGGCGCGCAGTATTTT.

V is TRBV27 and J is TRBJ2-1; 8 bases match TRBD2. The J segment lost 3 bases and the V segment lost 4 bases, leaving 5 bases of the junction unmatched. This CDR3 region has 15 residues. Germline V CDR1 and CDR2: MNHEY, SMNVEV (reference sequence). CDR3 sequence reads: CASSSQREYYNEQFF. CDR3 DNA sequence: TGTGCCAGCAGTTCCCAGCGGGAGTACTACAATGAGCAGTTCTTC.

This chain links TRBV4-1 with TRBJ2-5, with 11 bases fitting TRBD2. The J call may be incorrect, as the DNA end agrees better with TRBJ2-7. The CDR3 runs to 17 residues. Germline CDR1 reads MGHRA; CDR2 reads YSYEKL. The DNA for the CDR3 is TGCGCCAGCAGCCCCAGTCCCCCGACTAGCGGGGCCTACGAGCAGTACTTC. Its translation is CASSPSPPTSGAYEQYF.

The rearrangement links TRBV15 to TRBJ2-1; TRBD2 matches 10 bases. The germline V gene has CDR1 LNHNV and CDR2 YYDKDF (reference sequence). The CDR3 contains 14 residues. The V and J ends lost 6 bases and 4 bases, in that order; junction bases with no gene match: 3. CDR3 region: CATRETSGYNEQFF. CDR3 nucleotide sequence: TGTGCCACCAGGGAGACTAGCGGGTACAATGAGCAGTTCTTC.

The chain joins TRBV5-1 to TRBJ1-2; D is possibly TRBD1 (6 bases). In germline, CDR1 is SGHRS, CDR2 YFSETQ. The ends were cut back, 2 bases at V and 5 bases at J, with 7 bases in the middle. The CDR3 spans 12 residues. The CDR3 region has the DNA TGCGCCAGCAGCTTAGGGGGATATGGCTACACCTTC. Its protein is CASSLGGYGYTF. Full variable domain (outside the CDR3, taken from reference TRBV5-1 and TRBJ1-2): KAGVTQTPRYLIKTRGQQVTLSCSPISGHRSVSWYQQTPGQGLQFLFEYFSETQRNKGNFPGRFSGRQFSNSRSEMNVSTLELGDSALYLCASSLGGYGYTFGSGTRLTVV.

The genes are TRBV7-6 and TRBJ2-7; D is possibly TRBD2 (6 bases). V shed 4 bases and J shed 0 bases, with 10 bases lying between them. Germline CDR1 is SGHVS and CDR2 is FNYEAQ. The CDR3 consists of 14 residues. The CDR3 protein is CASSWGESSYEQYF. The CDR3 DNA reads as TGTGCCAGCAGCTGGGGGGAGAGCTCCTACGAGCAGTACTTC. The full variable domain, in which reference TRBV7-6 and TRBJ2-7 provide the parts outside the CDR3, is GAGVSQSPRYKVTKRGQDVALRCDPISGHVSLYWYRQALGQGPEFLTYFNYEAQQDKSGLPNDRFSAERPEGSISTLTIQRTEQRDSAMYRCASSWGESSYEQYFGPGTRLTVT.

This rearrangement joins TRBV7-9 to TRBJ2-1; unclear D gene. The CDR3 has 11 amino acids. The ends were cut back, 5 bases at V and 7 bases at J, with 6 bases in the middle. In germline, CDR1 is SEHNR, CDR2 FQNEAQ (reference sequence). CDR3 sequence (DNA): TGTGCCAGCAGCCCTCCGAATGAGCAGTTCTTC. This codes for CASSPPNEQFF.

This clone was seen a handful of times. This sequence joins TRBV7-9 and TRBJ1-2; TRBD1 is a possible D gene (6 bases). This CDR3 is built from 15 residues. Trimming took off 6 bases at V and 2 bases at J, with 16 bases between the two ends. The germline V gene has CDR1 SEHNR and CDR2 FQNEAQ (reference sequence). This chain's CDR3 is CASRPSGTLNYGYTF. The CDR3 DNA is TGTGCCAGCAGGCCTTCCGGGACACTGAACTATGGCTACACCTTC. Full variable domain (remainder filled in from reference TRBV7-9 and TRBJ1-2): DTGVSQNPRHKITKRGQNVTFRCDPISEHNRLYWYRQTLGQGPEFLTYFQNEAQLEKSRLLSDRFSAERPKGSFSTLEIQRTEQGDSAMYLCASRPSGTLNYGYTFGSGTRLTVV.

The chain joins TRBV4-3 to TRBJ2-6; unclear D gene. V lost 0 bases to trimming and J lost 1 base, with 10 bases between them. Germline values: CDR1 LGHNA, CDR2 YSLEER. The CDR3 is made up of 17 amino acids. CDR3 loop: CASSQEREVSGANVLTF. CDR3 nucleotide sequence: TGCGCCAGCAGCCAAGAACGAGAGGTGTCTGGGGCCAACGTCCTGACTTTC.

V gene TRBV28 combines with J gene TRBJ2-7; 12 bases fit TRBD1. Germline V gene data show CDR1 as MDHEN and CDR2 as SYDVKM. The trim removed 4 bases at V and 3 bases at J, leaving 7 bases unmatched. The CDR3 has 16 amino acids. The DNA for the CDR3 is TGTGCCAGCAGTTCCGGGACAGGGGGCTTTCTCTACGAGCAGTACGTC. The encoded protein is CASSSGTGGFLYEQYV.

The chain couples TRBV6-5 to TRBJ2-2, with 7 positions matching TRBD1. Trimming cost V 0 bases and J 6 bases; bases outside gene matches: 7. Per germline, CDR1 MNHEY and CDR2 SVGAGI. This CDR3 has 16 amino acids. CDR3 DNA sequence: TGTGCCAGCAGTTACTCTTCCGGGACAGATGCCGGGGAGCTGTTTTTT. Translated: CASSYSSGTDAGELFF.

This chain uses TRBV4-3 with TRBJ2-1; 13 bases align to TRBD2. The germline gives CDR1 LGHNA, CDR2 YSLEER. The CDR3 length is 18 residues. Trimming cost V 0 bases and J 8 bases; bases outside gene matches: 10. The CDR3, as DNA: TGCGCCAGCAGCCAAGATCCCACTAGCGGGAGGGCCGGTGATGAGCAGTTCTTC. Protein product: CASSQDPTSGRAGDEQFF.

The rearrangement joins TRBV10-3 to TRBJ2-1, with D possibly matching TRBD1 (6 bases). Trimming cost V 10 bases and J 4 bases, with 17 bases left between them. The CDR3 is 14 residues long. Germline V gene data show CDR1 as ENHRY and CDR2 as SYGVKD. The CDR3 is CATNFPGQYNEQFF. CDR3 in DNA: TGTGCCACCAATTTCCCGGGACAATACAATGAGCAGTTCTTC.